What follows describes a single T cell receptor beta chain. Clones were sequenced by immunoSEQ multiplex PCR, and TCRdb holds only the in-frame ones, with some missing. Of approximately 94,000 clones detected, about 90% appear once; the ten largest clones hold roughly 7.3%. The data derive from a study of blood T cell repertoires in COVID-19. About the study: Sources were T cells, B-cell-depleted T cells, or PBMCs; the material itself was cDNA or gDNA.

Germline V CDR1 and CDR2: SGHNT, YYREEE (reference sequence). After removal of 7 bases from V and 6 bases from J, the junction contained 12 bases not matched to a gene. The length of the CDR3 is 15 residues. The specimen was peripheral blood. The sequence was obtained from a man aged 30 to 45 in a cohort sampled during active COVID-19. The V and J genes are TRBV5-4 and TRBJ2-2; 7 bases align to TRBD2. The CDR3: CASSRGGSSAGELFF. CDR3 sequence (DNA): TGTGCCAGCTCCCGGGGAGGGAGCTCCGCCGGGGAGCTGTTTTTT.